Listed below are T cell receptor beta chains from one sample, sequenced in a study of shared clonotypes between healthy human individuals. The table came from immunoSEQ multiplex PCR; TCRdb's copy has only in-frame clones and leaves some out. The data hold 2 million or so clones, with roughly 94% observed a single time. The specimen was naive CD4+ T cells sorted from blood. Receptors were obtained from a man in his late teens or twenties in good health. Both conserved end residues are part of each CDR3. Fields, in order: D gene, V gene, clone size, J gene, CDR3 DNA, CDR3 protein. A D gene is named only where the DNA matches it firmly. Expanded clones get a size class; other rows say once, few or many, or leave the size out.

-	TRBV15	-	TRBJ2-3	TGTGCCACCAGCAGAGTCAGGGGACGGAGAGAGGCAGATACGCAGTATTTT	CATSRVRGRREADTQYF
-	TRBV9	once	TRBJ2-2	TGTGCCAGCAGCCATGGACGGCTTAACACCGGGGAGCTGTTTTTT	CASSHGRLNTGELFF
TRBD1	TRBV2	-	TRBJ1-6	TGTGCCAGCAGGTCTATCTGGGAGACAGGGGCTTCACCCCTCCACTTT	CASRSIWETGASPLHF
TRBD1	TRBV7-9	-	TRBJ1-2	TGTGCCAGCAGCCACTCGGACAGGGCGGGCTATGGCTACACCTTC	CASSHSDRAGYGYTF
-	TRBV27	-	TRBJ2-7	TGTGCCAGCAGTTCGCCCTCCGATAACCGGGGGCAGTACTTC	CASSSPSDNRGQYF
TRBD2	TRBV9	-	TRBJ2-3	TGTGCCAGCAGCCGGGGACTAGCGGGGGCCATAGATACGCAGTATTTT	CASSRGLAGAIDTQYF
-	TRBV2	-	TRBJ1-4	TGTGCCAGCAGTGAAAAGGCACGCCAAACTAATGAAAAACTGTTTTTT	CASSEKARQTNEKLFF
-	TRBV7-8	-	TRBJ1-4	TGTGCCAGCAGCTCAACCCCGGAAGGGTGGACTAATGAAAAACTGTTTTTT	CASSSTPEGWTNEKLFF
-	TRBV19	-	TRBJ1-6	TGTGCCAGTAGTAGGCAGGGGTCCTATAATTCACCCCTCCACTTT	CASSRQGSYNSPLHF
TRBD1	TRBV2	-	TRBJ1-6	TGTGCCAGCAGGGGGACAGGGACACCCCTCCACTTT	CASRGTGTPLHF
TRBD1	TRBV2	-	TRBJ1-1	TGTGCCAGCGAGGGACAGGGCGCCACTGAAGCTTTCTTT	CASEGQGATEAFF
-	TRBV5-6	-	TRBJ2-2	TGTGCCAGCAGCCTCCCATTTGGCGGGGAGCTGTTTTTT	CASSLPFGGELFF
-	TRBV5-6	few	TRBJ1-2	TGTGCCAGCAGCCCACAGGGACACGGGGACTATGGCTACACCTTC	CASSPQGHGDYGYTF
TRBD2	TRBV11-2	-	TRBJ2-5	TGTGCCAGCAGTCAGTCTAGCGGAAGGAGAGAGACCCAGTACTTC	CASSQSSGRRETQYF
TRBD2	TRBV5-1	-	TRBJ2-3	TGCGCCAGCAGCTTGACTCTAGCGGGAGCTGGAGATACGCAGTATTTT	CASSLTLAGAGDTQYF
TRBD1	TRBV6-1	-	TRBJ2-3	TGTGCCAGCAGTCCGGGACAGCTCACAGATACGCAGTATTTT	CASSPGQLTDTQYF
TRBD1	TRBV18	-	TRBJ1-5	TGTGCCAGCTCACCCCAGGACAGGGGAGGAGATCAGCCCCAGCATTTT	CASSPQDRGGDQPQHF
-	TRBV6-1	-	TRBJ1-4	TGTGCCAGCAGCTCAGGGAGCGGGGGGTATGAAAAACTGTTTTTT	CASSSGSGGYEKLFF
-	TRBV7-9	-	TRBJ2-7	TGTGCCAGCAGCCAAACAGTCTCCTACGAGCAGTACTTC	CASSQTVSYEQYF
TRBD2	TRBV10-2	-	TRBJ2-7	TGCGCCAGCAGCTCCGGCGGGGGAGGCGACTACGAGCAGTACTTC	CASSSGGGGDYEQYF
-	TRBV10-3	-	TRBJ2-5	TGTGCCATCAGTGAGGGGTATGAGGAGACCCAGTACTTC	CAISEGYEETQYF
-	TRBV18	-	TRBJ1-1	TGTGCCAGCTCACCACAGCGGGGTAACACTGAAGCTTTCTTT	CASSPQRGNTEAFF
-	TRBV2	-	TRBJ2-3	TGTGCCAGCAGTCCTAGGTCCACCGGCACAGATACGCAGTATTTT	CASSPRSTGTDTQYF
-	TRBV5-4	few	TRBJ2-5	TGTGCCAGCAGCTTGGGCGGCCCGCAAGAGACCCAGTACTTC	CASSLGGPQETQYF
-	TRBV28	-	TRBJ1-5	TGTGCCAGCAAAAAGGGGGGGCCAGGCAATCAGCCCCAGCATTTT	CASKKGGPGNQPQHF
-	TRBV10-3	-	TRBJ2-7	TGTGCCATCAGTGACCATACGACAGGCTCCTACGAGCAGTACTTC	CAISDHTTGSYEQYF
-	TRBV7-8	-	TRBJ1-2	TGTGCCAGCAGCTCTCGGGCCTATGGCTACACCTTC	CASSSRAYGYTF
TRBD1	TRBV5-4	-	TRBJ1-2	TGTGCCAGCAGCTTGGGGGACAGGGGAAACTATGGCTACACCTTC	CASSLGDRGNYGYTF